This TCR beta chain was sequenced for a study of blood T cell repertoires in COVID-19. Background on the study: Sources were T cells, B-cell-depleted T cells, or PBMCs; the material itself was cDNA or gDNA.

V shed 4 bases, J shed 7 bases, and the junction held 10 bases outside the gene matches. The CDR3 is 15 residues long. CDR1 and CDR2 (germline): LGHNA, YSLEER. Data came from immunoSEQ multiplex PCR; TCRdb stores just in-frame clones and leaves some out. The sample has 300,000 to 400,000 clones, more than 75% seen once. The TCR sequence derives from a man aged 50 to 59 with active or convalescent COVID-19. This chain links TRBV4-3 with TRBJ2-1; 7 bases line up with TRBD2. Source material: peripheral blood. This CDR3 is CASSLSGVTTNEQFF. CDR3 nucleotides: TGCGCCAGCAGCCTGAGCGGGGTCACCACTAATGAGCAGTTCTTC.